This passage covers 5 T cell receptor beta chains from one sample sequenced in a study of identical twins. TCRdb called the 5' RACE reads again in MiXCR, with one record for every CDR3 protein. The sample records 540,000 or so distinct CDR3 sequences, more than 20% being singletons. The same data also went into a second study, on yellow fever vaccine responses in identical twins.

The sequenced sample consisted of CD4+ T cells sorted from blood. Source of these receptors: a woman younger than 35 in good health.

This rearrangement joins TRBV29-1 to TRBJ2-1; 12 bases align to TRBD2. V was pared by 7 bases and J by 7 bases, with 5 bases of the junction left unmatched. The length of the CDR3 is 13 residues. From germline, CDR1 is SQVTM and CDR2 ANQGSEA. DNA for the CDR3: TGCAGCGGGGACGGGACTAGCGGGAATGAGCAGTTCTTC. Protein sequence: CSGDGTSGNEQFF.

The gene calls are TRBV4-2 and TRBJ2-1, with 9 bases that match TRBD2. Germline loops: CDR1 LGHNA, CDR2 YNFKEQ. This CDR3 has 16 amino acids. V gave up 0 bases and J gave up 8 bases; unmatched junction bases: 8. CDR3 nucleotides: TGTGCCAGCAGCCAAGAGCGCGGGGGGGCGGAGGATGAGCAGTTCTTC. It yields the protein CASSQERGGAEDEQFF.

On this clonotype itself: The germline gene is not matched at one end of the junction; a read error may be the cause. This chain's CDR3 is CSAGDLGGTDTQYF. In DNA form, the CDR3 reads TGCAGTGCTGGAGACTTGGGGGGCACAGATACGCAGTATTTT. This sequence joins TRBV20-1 and TRBJ2-3; the D gene could be TRBD1 or TRBD2 (5 bases each). This CDR3 is built from 14 residues. Germline CDR1 reads DFQATT; CDR2 reads SNEGSKA (reference sequence).

The V call is TRBV3-1, the J call TRBJ2-1; D may correspond to TRBD1 or TRBD2 (5 bases each). Between the trimmed V and J ends, which lost 3 bases and 5 bases, there was a span of 11 bases. This CDR3 spans 14 amino acids. CDR1 LGHDT and CDR2 YNNKEL come from the germline V gene (reference sequence). The CDR3 loop reads CASSQGPMDNEQFF. DNA of the CDR3: TGTGCCAGCAGCCAGGGACCCATGGACAATGAGCAGTTCTTC.

This clonotype was detected a few times. This chain joins TRBV5-1 and TRBJ2-2; D gene unclear. CDR3 length: 15 residues. Germline V gene lookup returns CDR1 SGHRS and CDR2 YFSETQ. Trimming took 1 base from V and 7 from J, leaving 14 bases between them. The CDR3 here is CASSLSETGGGELFF. The CDR3 region has the DNA TGCGCCAGCAGCTTGTCCGAGACGGGCGGCGGGGAGCTGTTTTTT.